The 13 T cell receptor beta chains reported below all come from one sample, sequenced in a study of T cells in Graves' hyperthyroidism and ophthalmopathy (dated by TCRdb to the late 2010s). Library preparation was by multiplex PCR. TCRdb lists the instrument as Illumina HiSeq 2000. Amplification of TCR beta CDR3 regions was carried out from RNA transcripts. The TCR CDR3 was subjected to a first round of RT-PCR using the HTBI primer set and the Qiagen OneStep RT-PCR kit. In TCRdb, the public reads were trimmed at Q25 with fastp and aligned with MiXCR, with productive beta chains retained. Here each entry gathers all rows of one CDR3 protein and keeps the most common genes and DNA. This sample comprises a few hundred thousand distinct CDR3 sequences, approximately 49% of them detected only once. Roughly 45% of the sample lies in the top ten. The sequencing input was peripheral blood or thyroid tissue (not recorded which). The receptors were gathered from an adult woman with Graves' disease, either hyperthyroidism or ophthalmopathy (not recorded which).

On this clonotype: Just one base apart from a much larger clone, this may be a read error. V usage is TRBV7-9 and J usage is TRBJ2-2; 12 positions match TRBD1. The CDR3 totals 15 residues. Looked up from germline, CDR1 is SEHNR and CDR2 is FQNEAQ (reference sequence). DNA of the CDR3: TGTGCCAGCAGTCGGGACAGGGGGCGCACCGGGGAGCCGTTTTTT. It yields the protein CASSRDRGRTGEPFF. Based on the CDR3 plus reference TRBV7-9 and TRBJ2-2, the full variable domain is DTGVSQNPRHKITKRGQNVTFRCDPISEHNRLYWYRQTLGQGPEFLTYFQNEAQLEKSRLLSDRFSAERPKGSFSTLEIQRTEQGDSAMYLCASSRDRGRTGEPFFGEGSRLTVL.

This clonotype turned up a few times. This chain links TRBV19 with TRBJ2-7, with D perhaps matching TRBD2 (5 bases). The CDR3 extends over 17 amino acids. CDR1 and CDR2 (germline): LNHDA, SQIVND (reference sequence). V was cut by 0 bases and J by 0 bases, with 15 bases left in between. The CDR3 coding sequence is TGTGCCAGTAGTATAGACGGCCCTTGGGAGAGCTCCTACGAGCAGTACTTC. It yields the protein CASSIDGPWESSYEQYF. Based on the CDR3 plus reference TRBV19 and TRBJ2-7, the full variable domain is DGGITQSPKYLFRKEGQNVTLSCEQNLNHDAMYWYRQDPGQGLRLIYYSQIVNDFQKGDIAEGYSVSREKKESFPLTVTSAQKNPTAFYLCASSIDGPWESSYEQYFGPGTRLTVT.

The chain carries TRBV10-2 and TRBJ1-3; D is unresolved. This CDR3 spans 16 amino acids. V was cut by 8 bases and J by 4 bases, with 21 bases left in between. The germline gives CDR1 WSHSY, CDR2 SAAADI. In DNA form, the CDR3 reads TGCGCCAGCCGTGGCATCAGAGGGCAACGAGGAAACACCATATATTTT. Amino acid sequence: CASRGIRGQRGNTIYF.

The chain employs TRBV10-3 and TRBJ1-5, with D unresolved. The CDR3 is made up of 13 amino acids. V lost 10 bases and J 4 bases, leaving 14 bases between the germline ends. The germline gives CDR1 ENHRY, CDR2 SYGVKD. CDR3 protein: CASSRTRNQPQHF. The CDR3 DNA reads as TGTGCCAGCAGCAGAACACGGAATCAGCCCCAGCATTTT.

This chain uses TRBV10-3 with TRBJ1-2, with 10 bases lining up with TRBD1. Germline V gene lookup returns CDR1 ENHRY and CDR2 SYGVKD. V shed 6 bases and J 2 bases; nucleotides not matched to a gene: 6. This CDR3 spans 15 amino acids. CDR3 sequence: CAIRVGQGPNYGYTF. Here the CDR3 DNA reads TGTGCCATCAGGGTGGGACAGGGGCCAAACTATGGCTACACCTTC.

This rearrangement joins TRBV11-2 to TRBJ2-5, with TRBD2 matching 10 bases. The CDR3 length is 15 residues. J gave up 5 bases and V 5 bases, and 8 bases lay outside the gene matches. CDR1 SGHAT and CDR2 FQNNGV come from the germline V gene. The CDR3 bases are TGTGCCAGCAGCCGCCTAGCGGGAGTCTGGGAGACCCAGTACTTC. Its translation is CASSRLAGVWETQYF. The variable domain in full, completed from reference TRBV11-2 and TRBJ2-5, reads EAGVAQSPRYKIIEKRQSVAFWCNPISGHATLYWYQQILGQGPKLLIQFQNNGVVDDSQLPKDRFSAERLKGVDSTLKIQPAKLEDSAVYLCASSRLAGVWETQYFGPGTRLLVL.

About this clonotype itself: Because it lacks the conserved phenylalanine or tryptophan at the end, this CDR3 is likely a read error. Because the CDR3's place on the DNA is in doubt, the DNA is left out and the CDR3 is given as listed by TCRdb. The V and J genes are TRBV20-1 and TRBJ2-5; the tabulated D call, TRBD1, remains unverified against the DNA. The CDR3 length equals 9 residues, ends included. The germline V gene encodes CDR1 DFQATT and CDR2 SNEGSKA (reference sequence). CDR3 sequence: CSASRGQGY.

A few counts support this clonotype. The CDR3 DNA sequence: TGTGCCAGCAGCTTAGCAGGACGAGCCGAGCTACCCCAGCATTTT. This sequence encodes CASSLAGRAELPQHF. The chain joins TRBV7-2 to TRBJ1-5; no clear D gene. The germline V gene has CDR1 SGHTA and CDR2 FQGNSA. With 0 bases removed from V and 10 bases from J, the gap between germline ends came to 16 bases. This CDR3 has 15 amino acids.

The chain recombines TRBV18 with TRBJ2-6; D gene unclear. V lost 3 bases and J lost 2, with 11 bases in between. CDR1 and CDR2 (germline): KGHSH, LQKENI. The CDR3 contains 16 residues. The CDR3 here is CASSPLGKTGANVLTF. The CDR3 DNA reads as TGTGCCAGCTCACCCCTAGGGAAAACTGGGGCCAACGTCCTGACTTTC.

This clonotype has at least ten counts. J is TRBJ2-5 and V is TRBV7-9, with 7 nucleotides matching TRBD1. The CDR3 loop spans 14 amino acids. Per the germline V gene, CDR1 is SEHNR and CDR2 is FQNEAQ (reference sequence). V was clipped by 5 bases and J by 5 bases; unmatched bases: 8. In nucleotides, the CDR3 is TGTGCCAGCAGCCCCCGGGACAGCCCCGAGACCCAGTACTTC. Translation: CASSPRDSPETQYF.

To note about this clonotype: One end of the junction fails to match germline, which may point to a read error. V usage is TRBV12-3 or TRBV12-4 and J usage is TRBJ2-5; TRBD1 aligns across 10 bases. This CDR3 is 14 amino acids long. CDR3: CASSGGQGKETQYF. The CDR3 DNA follows: TGTGCTAGCAGTGGGGGACAGGGGAAAGAGACCCAGTACTTC.

This clonotype was recorded many times. The chain employs TRBV2 and TRBJ2-7, with D possibly matching TRBD1 (6 bases). Germline V gene sequence: CDR1 SNHLY, CDR2 FYNNEI. The CDR3 has 13 residues. V lost 4 bases and J 5 bases, leaving 12 bases between the germline ends. CDR3: CASSATYRDEQYF. CDR3 DNA sequence: TGTGCCAGCAGTGCTACTTACAGGGACGAGCAGTACTTC.

The rearrangement joins TRBV29-1 to TRBJ2-5; possibly TRBD1 or TRBD2 for D (5 bases each). Germline V gives CDR1 SQVTM, CDR2 ANQGSEA. The CDR3 has 14 residues. Trimming cost V 6 bases and J 1 base, with 15 bases left between them. Here the CDR3 reads CSVGVVGVQETQYF. CDR3 nucleotide sequence: TGCAGCGTGGGGGTTGTGGGGGTCCAAGAGACCCAGTACTTC.